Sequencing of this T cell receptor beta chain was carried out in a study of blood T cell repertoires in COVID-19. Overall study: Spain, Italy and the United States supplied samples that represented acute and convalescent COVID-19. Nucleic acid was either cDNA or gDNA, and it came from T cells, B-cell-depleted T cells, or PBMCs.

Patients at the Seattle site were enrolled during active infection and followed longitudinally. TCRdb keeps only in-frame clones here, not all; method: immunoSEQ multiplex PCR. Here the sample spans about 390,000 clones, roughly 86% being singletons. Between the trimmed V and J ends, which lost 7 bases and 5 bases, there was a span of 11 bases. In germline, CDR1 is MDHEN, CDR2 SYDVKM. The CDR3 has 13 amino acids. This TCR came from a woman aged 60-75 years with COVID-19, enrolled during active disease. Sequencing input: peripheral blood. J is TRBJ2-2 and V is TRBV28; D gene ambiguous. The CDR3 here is CASTLDMTGELFF. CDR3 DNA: TGTGCCAGCACCCTTGACATGACCGGGGAGCTGTTTTTT.